The clone carrying this T cell receptor (beta chain) was counted a single time. These data originate in a study of cytomegalovirus exposure and HLA in healthy donors. This CDR3 region has 17 residues. V lost 0 bases, J lost 0 bases, and 6 bases stayed unmatched. Looked up from germline, CDR1 is MRHNA and CDR2 is SNTAGT. Researchers ran the PCR with 60 Vbeta and 13 Jbeta primers. TCRdb's table, derived via immunoSEQ multiplex PCR, lists solely in-frame clones and lacks some. The sample records about 160,000 clones, approximately 84% being singletons. This receptor was obtained from a man younger than 35 in good health and CMV-seropositive. Input material: PBMCs. The J gene is TRBJ2-3, the V gene TRBV6-4, with TRBD2 matching 7 bases. Here the CDR3 DNA reads TGTGCCAGCAGTGACTCGCCCGGGGGGTCTAGCACAGATACGCAGTATTTT. Its translation is CASSDSPGGSSTDTQYF.